This record looks at one T cell receptor (beta chain) sequence and its context. Clones were sequenced by immunoSEQ multiplex PCR, and TCRdb holds only the in-frame ones, with some missing. Of around 130,000 clones in the sample, approximately 88% were seen once. The record originates from a study of blood T cell repertoires in COVID-19. This CDR3 comprises 13 residues. The V gene's germline CDR1 is SNHLY and CDR2 FYNNEI. V was clipped by 6 bases and J by 14 bases; unmatched bases: 6. V gene TRBV2 combines with J gene TRBJ2-2, with 13 bases identical to TRBD2. The sequencing input was peripheral blood. The receptor comes from a woman younger than 45 who had recovered from COVID-19. The chain's CDR3 is CASSAGTSGTLFF. In DNA, the CDR3 is TGTGCCAGCAGCGCCGGGACTAGCGGGACTCTGTTTTTT.